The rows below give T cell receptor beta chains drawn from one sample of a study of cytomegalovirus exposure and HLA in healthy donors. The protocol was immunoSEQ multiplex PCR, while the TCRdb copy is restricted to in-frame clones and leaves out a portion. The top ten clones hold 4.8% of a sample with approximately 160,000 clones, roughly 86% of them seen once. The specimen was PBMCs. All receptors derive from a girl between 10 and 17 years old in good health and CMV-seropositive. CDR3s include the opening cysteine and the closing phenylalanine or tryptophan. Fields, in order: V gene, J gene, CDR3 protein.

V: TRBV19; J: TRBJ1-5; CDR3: CASSMSGQGVVPQHF
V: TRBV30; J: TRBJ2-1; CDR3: CAWSVTAQGISYNEQFF
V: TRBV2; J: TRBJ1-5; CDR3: CASSGPAGNNQPQHF
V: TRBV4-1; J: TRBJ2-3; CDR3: CASSQGPGRADTQYF
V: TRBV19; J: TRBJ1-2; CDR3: CASSIDRVRGYTF
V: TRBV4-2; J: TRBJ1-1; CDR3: CASSQDIKLNTEAFF
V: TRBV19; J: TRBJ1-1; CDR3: CASSFRGTEAFF
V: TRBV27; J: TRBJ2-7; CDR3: CASSLSIRGEQYF
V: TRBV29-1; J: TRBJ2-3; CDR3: CSGEKGDDTQYF
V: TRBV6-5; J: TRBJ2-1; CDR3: CASSSRTGEQFF
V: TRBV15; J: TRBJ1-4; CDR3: CATSRVRGEKLFF
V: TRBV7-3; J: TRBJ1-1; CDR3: CASSLTWRPGDTEAFF
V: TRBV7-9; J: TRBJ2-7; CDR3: CASSYRQGPTLYEQYF
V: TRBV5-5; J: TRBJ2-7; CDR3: CASSPRQDYEQYF
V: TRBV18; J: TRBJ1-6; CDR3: CASSATGGSNSPLHF
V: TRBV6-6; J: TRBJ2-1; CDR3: CASSYERGGQREQFF